These 17 T cell receptor beta chains originate from one sample sequenced in a study of shared clonotypes between healthy human individuals. TCRdb keeps only in-frame clones here, not all; method: immunoSEQ multiplex PCR. The table includes around 500,000 clones, less than 80% detected once. The specimen was PBMCs. The receptors here all came from a woman between 40 and 50 years old in good health. Some clones in this sample may be carry-over from other donors' samples.

V and J are TRBV10-3 and TRBJ2-2; TRBD1 aligns across 12 bases. The germline V gene encodes CDR1 ENHRY and CDR2 SYGVKD. With 7 bases clipped from V and 6 bases from J, the junction kept 9 bases outside the gene matches. CDR3 size: 16 residues. The CDR3 DNA reads TGTGCCATCACTAAGGGACAGGGGGCGTTGGCCGGGGAGCTGTTTTTT. This translates into CAITKGQGALAGELFF.

This chain connects TRBV19 to TRBJ2-5; TRBD1 matches at 8 bases. The V gene's germline CDR1 is LNHDA and CDR2 SQIVND (reference sequence). The CDR3 totals 17 residues. The V segment lost 5 bases and the J segment 5 bases; nucleotides outside the gene matches: 16. This CDR3 reads CASSPFGLQGAEETQYF. The CDR3 DNA reads as TGTGCCAGTAGTCCATTCGGCTTGCAGGGGGCGGAGGAGACCCAGTACTTC.

This clone was picked up a small number of times. The chain combines TRBV11-2 with TRBJ2-2, with D possibly matching TRBD2 (5 bases). Germline lookup yields CDR1 SGHAT and CDR2 FQNNGV. Trimming shortened V by 3 bases and J by 4 bases, and 9 bases separated the two germline ends. This CDR3 contains 14 residues. The CDR3 region has the DNA TGTGCCAGCAGCTTCAGCGGACTCACCGGGGAGCTGTTTTTT. This sequence encodes CASSFSGLTGELFF.

Notes on this clone: Other DNA sequences of this sample code for an identical CDR3. The chain links TRBV5-1 to TRBJ1-2; the D is unclear. The CDR3 consists of 13 residues. V was trimmed by 0 bases and J by 7 bases, leaving 10 bases between them. The V gene's germline CDR1 is SGHRS and CDR2 YFSETQ. In DNA, the CDR3 is TGCGCCAGCAGCTTGGCGGCCCGGGGTGGCTACACCTTC. Amino acid sequence: CASSLAARGGYTF.

The gene calls are TRBV19 and TRBJ2-1; TRBD2 aligns across 10 bases. V was clipped by 7 bases and J by 8 bases; unmatched bases: 17. CDR3 length: 17 residues. Per the germline V gene, CDR1 is LNHDA and CDR2 is SQIVND (reference sequence). CDR3 loop: CASTDKGLAGVSDEQFF. The DNA of the CDR3 is TGTGCCAGTACCGATAAGGGGCTAGCGGGAGTTTCGGATGAGCAGTTCTTC.

The V and J genes are TRBV10-3 and TRBJ1-4, with D possibly being TRBD1 (6 bases). The CDR3 covers 16 residues. CDR1 is ENHRY and CDR2 is SYGVKD in the germline V gene. Trimming cost V 10 bases and J 0 bases, with 18 bases left between them. CDR3 in DNA: TGTGCCAGCGCTTCCGGGACACTTGCAACTAATGAAAAACTGTTTTTT. Encoded protein: CASASGTLATNEKLFF.

V and J are TRBV7-2 and TRBJ2-7; unclear D gene. The CDR3 covers 12 residues. V lost 1 base and J lost 12, with 13 bases in between. The germline CDR1 and CDR2 sequences are SGHTA and FQGNSA. CDR3: CASSLEWSTLYF. The CDR3 DNA reads TGTGCCAGCAGCTTAGAGTGGTCCACGTTGTACTTC.

The J gene is TRBJ1-1, the V gene TRBV28; no clear D. The CDR3 is made up of 13 amino acids. Germline V lookup: CDR1 MDHEN, CDR2 SYDVKM. V was pared by 2 bases and J by 4 bases, with 8 bases between. CDR3 residues: CASSLGPSTEAFF. The CDR3 DNA follows: TGTGCCAGCAGTTTAGGACCGAGCACTGAAGCTTTCTTT.

V usage is TRBV5-1 and J usage is TRBJ2-3, with 7 bases that match TRBD1. With 0 bases clipped from V and 2 bases from J, the junction kept 6 bases outside the gene matches. From germline, CDR1 is SGHRS and CDR2 YFSETQ. The CDR3 contains 16 residues. The CDR3 coding sequence is TGCGCCAGCAGCTTGGCCAAGGGGGCAAACACAGATACGCAGTATTTT. Protein product: CASSLAKGANTDTQYF.

The V and J genes are TRBV28 and TRBJ1-5; 7 nucleotides align to TRBD1. The CDR3 consists of 20 residues. Trimming removed 2 bases from V and 0 bases from J; junction bases left unmatched: 16. Looked up from germline, CDR1 is MDHEN and CDR2 is SYDVKM. CDR3 in amino acids: CASSLIRLNDRAHSNQPQHF. As DNA, the CDR3 is TGTGCCAGCAGTTTAATCCGGCTTAATGACAGGGCACATAGCAATCAGCCCCAGCATTTT.

V and J are TRBV30 and TRBJ2-5, with TRBD1 matching over 9 bases. CDR3 size: 15 residues. After removal of 1 base from V and 3 bases from J, the junction contained 6 bases not matched to a gene. Germline V gives CDR1 GTSNPN, CDR2 SVGIG (reference sequence). Here the CDR3 reads CAWSGGQGAKETQYF. In DNA, the CDR3 is TGTGCCTGGAGTGGGGGACAGGGCGCCAAAGAGACCCAGTACTTC.

The chain employs TRBV7-6 and TRBJ2-7; TRBD2 aligns across 8 bases. CDR3 size: 12 residues. V shed 3 bases, J shed 10 bases, and the junction held 5 bases outside the gene matches. The germline CDR1 and CDR2 sequences are SGHVS and FNYEAQ. CDR3 loop: CASSFSGSTQYF. The CDR3 DNA reads as TGTGCCAGCAGCTTCAGCGGGAGCACCCAGTACTTC. Complete variable domain (other parts from reference TRBV7-6 and TRBJ2-7): GAGVSQSPRYKVTKRGQDVALRCDPISGHVSLYWYRQALGQGPEFLTYFNYEAQQDKSGLPNDRFSAERPEGSISTLTIQRTEQRDSAMYRCASSFSGSTQYFGPGTRLTVT.

V gene TRBV18 combines with J gene TRBJ2-3, with 14 bases that match TRBD2. The junction had 5 bases not matched to a gene; V was cut back by 2 bases and J by 4 bases. Germline CDR1 KGHSH, CDR2 LQKENI. CDR3 length equals 17 residues. CDR3 sequence reads: CASSPRGLAGEADTQYF. The DNA of the CDR3 is TGTGCCAGCTCACCAAGGGGACTAGCGGGAGAAGCAGATACGCAGTATTTT.

Worth noting for this clone: A read error is likely here: a far larger clone is one base away. Distinct nucleotide sequences in the sample also encode this CDR3. This rearrangement joins TRBV11-2 to TRBJ2-7; weak D call: TRBD1 (5 bases). Germline V gene lookup returns CDR1 SGHAT and CDR2 FQNNGV. The CDR3 contains 13 residues. The CDR3 region has the DNA TGTGCTAGCAGCTTGCAGGGCTCCTACGAGCAGTACTTC. Translating gives CASSLQGSYEQYF.

The chain recombines TRBV5-1 with TRBJ2-3; 7 bases are shared with TRBD1. The J segment lost 0 bases and the V segment lost 6 bases, leaving 7 bases of the junction unmatched. The CDR3 has 15 amino acids. The V gene's germline CDR1 is SGHRS and CDR2 YFSETQ. CDR3 in DNA: TGCGCCAGCACCGGACAGGAACGCAGCACAGATACGCAGTATTTT. Translation: CASTGQERSTDTQYF.

This clone was detected a few times. The chain couples TRBV18 to TRBJ1-2; TRBD1 agrees at 7 bases. Germline V gene data show CDR1 as KGHSH and CDR2 as LQKENI. CDR3 length equals 14 residues. V trimming: 3 bases; J trimming: 8 bases; junction bases outside the gene matches: 9. The CDR3 loop reads CASSPLTGREGYTF. DNA for the CDR3: TGTGCCAGCTCACCCCTGACAGGGAGGGAAGGCTACACCTTC.

This clone was recorded a few times. The gene calls are TRBV14 and TRBJ2-1; D is perhaps TRBD2 (6 bases). Germline-derived CDR1 and CDR2 are SGHDN and FVKESK. The CDR3 extends over 17 amino acids. Trimming took off 4 bases at V and 8 bases at J, with 24 bases between the two ends. The CDR3 is CASSPKSVLAYFDEQFF. In DNA form, the CDR3 reads TGTGCCAGCAGCCCCAAGAGTGTACTAGCTTACTTCGATGAGCAGTTCTTC.